The rows below give T cell receptor beta chains drawn from one sample of a study of OX40 agonist ivuxolimab in advanced cancers. Here immunoSEQ multiplex PCR was the method, and the copy in TCRdb shows in-frame clones only, minus some. The sample carries tens of thousands of clones, around 86% recorded once. The specimen was CD4+ or CD8+ T cells sorted from blood, collected in a trial of the OX40 agonist ivuxolimab. The receptors stem from an adult with an advanced solid tumor such as melanoma, head and neck, liver or kidney cancer. Both conserved end residues are part of each CDR3. The D gene is left open where the match is weak. Rows may omit the clone size; those that give it use once, few, many or a size class.

>-|TRBV27|TRBJ2-2|-
CASNLRGATGELFF
TGTGCCAGCAATTTAAGGGGGGCCACCGGGGAGCTGTTTTTT
>-|TRBV2|TRBJ2-2|TRBD1
CASSRQGPRPGELFF
TGTGCCAGCAGCCGACAGGGACCGCGTCCCGGGGAGCTGTTTTTT
>-|TRBV4-2|TRBJ2-1|TRBD1
CASSPETGTGYYNEQFF
TGTGCCAGCAGCCCCGAAACCGGGACAGGGTACTACAATGAGCAGTTCTTC
>-|TRBV21-1|TRBJ1-1|-
CASSKLAENTEAFF
TGTGCCAGCAGCAAACTTGCGGAAAACACTGAAGCTTTCTTT
>once|TRBV5-1|TRBJ2-3|-
CASSLASETDTQYF
TGCGCCAGCAGCTTGGCTAGCGAGACAGATACGCAGTATTTT
>-|TRBV19|TRBJ2-7|TRBD2
CASSRGTSGYEQYF
TGTGCCAGTAGTAGAGGGACTAGCGGCTACGAGCAGTACTTC
>-|TRBV4-2|TRBJ1-4|TRBD1
CASSKPDRGDEKLFF
TGTGCCAGCAGCAAACCGGACAGGGGCGATGAAAAACTGTTTTTT
>-|TRBV19|TRBJ1-4|-
CASSITRGEKLFF
TGTGCCAGTAGTATAACCAGGGGAGAAAAACTGTTTTTT
>-|TRBV11-2|TRBJ2-7|-
CASSRTGEQYF
TGTGCCAGCAGTCGTACTGGGGAGCAGTACTTC
>-|TRBV7-6|TRBJ2-3|-
CASSLGGSSDTQYF
TGTGCCAGCAGCTTAGGAGGGAGTTCAGATACGCAGTATTTT
>-|TRBV11-1|TRBJ2-1|-
CASSPQVLNEQFF
TGTGCCAGCAGTCCCCAAGTCTTAAATGAGCAGTTCTTC
>once|TRBV2|TRBJ1-2|-
CATRDTLNYGYTF
TGTGCCACCAGGGACACGCTTAACTATGGCTACACCTTC
>-|TRBV25-1|TRBJ2-1|-
CASSSGGLDEQFF
TGTGCCAGCAGTTCCGGCGGGCTCGATGAGCAGTTCTTC
>-|TRBV9|TRBJ2-5|-
CASSDTGTSERETQYF
TGTGCCAGCAGCGACACCGGGACCTCCGAGCGAGAGACCCAGTACTTC
>-|TRBV27|TRBJ2-2|TRBD2
CASSNLAGRTGELFF
TGTGCCAGCAGTAACCTAGCGGGGCGTACCGGGGAGCTGTTTTTT
>few|TRBV28|TRBJ1-1|-
CASRDPNTEAFF
TGTGCCAGCAGAGACCCGAACACTGAAGCTTTCTTT
>-|TRBV19|TRBJ1-4|-
CASSMGVTNEKLFF
TGTGCCAGTAGTATGGGCGTAACTAATGAAAAACTGTTTTTT
>-|TRBV30|TRBJ2-3|TRBD1
CARGQGAKDTQYF
TGTGCCCGCGGACAGGGGGCGAAAGATACGCAGTATTTT
>-|TRBV2|TRBJ2-1|-
CASSDRERGEQFF
TGTGCCAGCAGTGATCGGGAGAGAGGTGAGCAGTTCTTC
>-|TRBV5-4|TRBJ2-1|-
CASSLAGDLNEQFF
TGTGCCAGCAGCTTGGCCGGGGACTTAAATGAGCAGTTCTTC
>-|TRBV5-4|TRBJ2-5|-
CASSLREGETQYF
TGTGCCAGCAGCCTCAGGGAAGGGGAGACCCAGTACTTC
>-|TRBV7-9|TRBJ2-5|TRBD2
CASSLPSGRALGQETQYF
TGTGCCAGCAGCTTGCCTAGCGGGAGGGCCTTAGGGCAAGAGACCCAGTACTTC
>-|TRBV5-8|TRBJ1-2|-
CASSLSHGDGYTF
TGTGCCAGCAGCTTGTCTCACGGAGATGGCTACACCTTC
>-|TRBV19|TRBJ2-1|TRBD1
CASSRTSGTGSSYNEQFF
TGTGCCAGTAGTAGGACTTCCGGGACAGGGAGCTCCTACAATGAGCAGTTCTTC
>-|TRBV2|TRBJ2-5|TRBD2
CASTALRLANQETQYF
TGTGCCAGCACCGCCCTCCGACTAGCCAACCAAGAGACCCAGTACTTC
>-|TRBV28|TRBJ1-5|-
CASSSDGEFSNQPQHF
TGTGCCAGCAGTTCAGACGGGGAGTTTAGCAATCAGCCCCAGCATTTT
>-|TRBV20-1|TRBJ1-1|TRBD1
CSAVTGDEAFF
TGCAGTGCGGTCACAGGGGATGAAGCTTTCTTT
>-|TRBV7-3|TRBJ2-2|TRBD2
CASSLRAGGPGGELFF
TGTGCCAGCAGCTTAAGAGCGGGAGGGCCGGGCGGGGAGCTGTTTTTT